Listed below are T cell receptor beta chains from one sample, sequenced in a study of blood T cells in healthy people across ages. TCRdb itself ran the 5' RACE reads through MiXCR, one entry per CDR3 protein. This table has around 600,000 distinct CDR3 sequences, around 48% appearing once. The sequencing input was blood. The receptors here all came from an elderly man in good health. Both conserved end residues are part of each CDR3. The D gene is left open where the match is weak. Not all rows give a size; the values are once, few, many and, for expanded clones, a class.

J | D | V | size | CDR3 | DNA
TRBJ2-1 | - | TRBV7-9 | - | CAARRTGSSYNEQFF | TGTGCAGCAAGGAGAACAGGGAGCTCCTACAATGAGCAGTTCTTC
TRBJ2-3 | - | TRBV7-2 | - | CASSLMTLSTDTQYF | TGTGCCAGCAGCTTAATGACACTTAGCACAGATACGCAGTATTTT
TRBJ2-1 | - | TRBV24-1 | - | CATSLLGAREQFF | TGTGCCACCAGCCTCCTAGGGGCCAGGGAGCAGTTCTTC
TRBJ2-3 | TRBD2 | TRBV20-1 | - | CSARDPLAAPRPTTDTQYF | TGCAGTGCTAGAGATCCCCTAGCGGCCCCGAGGCCCACCACAGATACGCAGTATTTT
TRBJ1-5 | - | TRBV20-1 | few | CSARDLRGNQPQHF | TGCAGTGCTAGAGATTTGAGAGGCAATCAGCCCCAGCATTTT
TRBJ2-1 | - | TRBV3-1 | few | CASSQDAAGHNEQFF | TGTGCCAGCAGCCAAGATGCAGCGGGTCACAATGAGCAGTTCTTC
TRBJ1-1 | - | TRBV7-9 | few | CASLSAAPGGTEAFF | TGTGCCAGCCTTTCGGCGGCTCCCGGAGGTACTGAAGCTTTCTTT
TRBJ2-7 | TRBD1 | TRBV7-9 | once | CASSPGTVSDEQYF | TGTGCCAGCAGCCCGGGGACAGTCTCCGACGAGCAGTACTTC
TRBJ1-1 | - | TRBV20-1 | few | CSAPPTGQNTEAFF | TGCAGTGCACCACCCACGGGACAGAACACTGAAGCTTTCTTT
TRBJ2-1 | - | TRBV2 | - | CASSVGLNNEQFF | TGTGCCAGCAGTGTCGGCCTTAACAATGAGCAGTTCTTC
TRBJ1-5 | TRBD1 | TRBV10-3 | - | CAISESRDRGNQPQHF | TGTGCCATCAGTGAGTCTCGGGACAGGGGTAATCAGCCCCAGCATTTT
TRBJ2-3 | - | TRBV10-1 | - | CASSRLSGADTQYF | TGCGCCAGCAGCCGCCTTTCTGGGGCAGATACGCAGTATTTT
TRBJ2-3 | - | TRBV6-5 | many | CASSYSGRTTDTQYF | TGTGCCAGCAGTTACTCGGGGCGTACCACAGATACGCAGTATTTT
TRBJ2-1 | TRBD1 | TRBV4-3 | - | CASSPIQGYNEQFF | TGCGCCAGCAGCCCCATACAGGGGTACAATGAGCAGTTCTTC
TRBJ2-7 | - | TRBV5-1 | - | CASSPKGDWAEQYF | TGCGCCAGCAGCCCGAAAGGGGATTGGGCCGAGCAGTACTTC
TRBJ2-7 | - | TRBV20-1 | - | CSAQALAGSYNEQYF | TGCAGTGCGCAGGCCCTAGCTGGCTCCTACAATGAGCAGTACTTC
TRBJ2-3 | - | TRBV14 | few | CASSQPAGDTQYF | TGTGCCAGCAGCCAACCCGCTGGGGATACGCAGTATTTT
TRBJ2-1 | TRBD1 | TRBV10-3 | few | CAISEGQGPNEQFF | TGTGCCATCAGTGAGGGACAGGGTCCCAATGAGCAGTTCTTC
TRBJ2-7 | TRBD1 | TRBV27 | once | CASRPILDRASSYEQYF | TGTGCCAGCAGACCTATCTTGGACAGGGCCAGCTCCTACGAGCAGTACTTC
TRBJ2-4 | - | TRBV2 | - | CASSATGSALAKNIQYF | TGTGCCAGCAGTGCGACGGGATCTGCCCTAGCCAAAAACATTCAGTACTTC
TRBJ2-5 | TRBD1 | TRBV24-1 | - | CATSAAGTAASETQYF | TGTGCCACCAGTGCGGCCGGGACAGCAGCATCGGAGACCCAGTACTTC
TRBJ2-5 | - | TRBV14 | - | CASSQGQISRETQYF | TGTGCCAGCAGCCAAGGACAGATCAGTCGAGAGACCCAGTACTTC
TRBJ2-3 | - | TRBV7-9 | - | CASSFPRGGTDTQYF | TGTGCCAGCAGCTTCCCCAGGGGAGGCACAGATACGCAGTATTTT
TRBJ1-5 | - | TRBV5-1 | - | CASRAGVNSNQPQHF | TGCGCCAGCAGAGCCGGGGTCAATAGCAATCAGCCCCAGCATTTT
TRBJ2-1 | - | TRBV9 | few | CASSRERYNEQFF | TGTGCCAGCAGCCGGGAGAGATACAATGAGCAGTTCTTC
TRBJ2-7 | - | TRBV20-1 | few | CSAPDQRTVYEQYF | TGCAGTGCCCCTGACCAACGCACCGTTTACGAGCAGTACTTC
TRBJ2-7 | - | TRBV6-6 | few | CASTSGGANEQYF | TGTGCCAGCACCTCAGGGGGGGCCAATGAGCAGTACTTC
TRBJ1-1 | TRBD1 | TRBV29-1 | - | CSVNGGGSIEAFF | TGCAGCGTTAATGGAGGGGGCTCAATTGAAGCTTTCTTT
TRBJ1-5 | TRBD1 | TRBV3-1 | - | CASSQARTGGNQPQHF | TGTGCCAGCAGCCAAGCCCGGACAGGGGGCAATCAGCCCCAGCATTTT
TRBJ2-3 | - | TRBV5-1 | - | CASSVGRGRTDTQYF | TGCGCCAGCAGCGTCGGTCGGGGACGGACAGATACGCAGTATTTT
TRBJ2-7 | TRBD1 | TRBV5-1 | - | CASSLTGGRAGEQYF | TGCGCCAGCAGCTTAACAGGGGGAAGAGCTGGCGAGCAGTACTTC
TRBJ2-1 | TRBD2 | TRBV11-2 | - | CASSVGTSGYEQFF | TGTGCCAGCAGCGTAGGGACTAGCGGTTATGAGCAGTTCTTC
TRBJ2-3 | - | TRBV20-1 | - | CSARGGGERQDTQYF | TGCAGTGCCAGAGGGGGGGGAGAACGACAAGATACGCAGTATTTT
TRBJ2-7 | - | TRBV20-1 | - | CSARDLGRAPLEQYF | TGCAGTGCTAGAGATCTCGGGAGAGCTCCTCTGGAGCAGTACTTC
TRBJ2-3 | TRBD2 | TRBV5-1 | once | CASSIAGASTDTQYF | TGCGCCAGCAGCATAGCGGGGGCTAGCACAGATACGCAGTATTTT
TRBJ1-2 | - | TRBV20-1 | - | CSAREGFGYTF | TGCAGTGCTAGAGAGGGGTTCGGCTACACCTTC
TRBJ2-5 | - | TRBV20-1 | - | CSAKALRGVKETQYF | TGCAGTGCCAAAGCCTTAAGGGGGGTAAAAGAGACCCAGTACTTC
TRBJ2-1 | TRBD2 | TRBV6-2/TRBV6-3 | - | CASSVAGGEQFF | TGTGCCAGCAGTGTAGCGGGGGGTGAGCAGTTCTTC
TRBJ2-5 | - | TRBV9 | - | CASSVPSGPYNEQYF | TGTGCCAGCAGCGTACCCAGCGGGCCTTACAATGAGCAGTACTTC
TRBJ2-7 | - | TRBV28 | - | CASSTNLPRHEQYF | TGTGCCAGCAGTACGAACCTTCCTAGGCACGAGCAGTACTTC
TRBJ2-1 | TRBD1 | TRBV20-1 | few | CSARAGTGGFEQFF | TGCAGTGCTAGAGCGGGGACAGGGGGCTTTGAGCAGTTCTTC
TRBJ2-1 | TRBD2 | TRBV4-3 | few | CASSQNHRTSGYNEQFF | TGCGCCAGCAGCCAAAACCATCGGACTAGCGGATACAATGAGCAGTTCTTC
TRBJ2-3 | TRBD2 | TRBV20-1 | - | CSIGYSGRDTQYF | TGCAGTATAGGATATAGCGGGAGGGATACGCAGTATTTT
TRBJ2-7 | - | TRBV5-1 | - | CASSPEGRSSYNEQYF | TGCGCCAGCAGCCCGGAAGGGCGGAGCTCCTACAATGAGCAGTACTTC
TRBJ2-7 | - | TRBV4-1 | - | CASSLKTGFTYEQYF | TGCGCCAGCAGCCTAAAGACAGGATTTACCTACGAGCAGTACTTC
TRBJ1-4 | - | TRBV5-1 | - | CASSLAVGSNEKLFF | TGCGCCAGCAGCTTGGCCGTGGGCTCTAATGAAAAACTGTTTTTT
TRBJ2-2 | - | TRBV4-2 | - | CASSQGDGPGELFF | TGTGCCAGCAGCCAAGGGGATGGGCCCGGGGAGCTGTTTTTT
TRBJ2-7 | TRBD1 | TRBV29-1 | many | CSVVPGTGIYEQYF | TGCAGCGTTGTCCCCGGGACAGGCATCTACGAGCAGTACTTC